A single T cell receptor (beta chain) is shown here with its context. Its antigen is not identified. The data were obtained in a study of T cell responses to AZD1222 COVID-19 vaccine. This table comes from immunoSEQ multiplex PCR, and its TCRdb copy is limited to in-frame clones, with some not included. The table records more than 95,000 clones, around 86% of them present only once. General study points: Variant regions that are unmutated are reportedly the target of nearly half of spike-specific TCRs.

The receptor was derived from an adult who received the MenACWY meningococcal vaccine as a control. The sample here was peripheral blood, taken 28 days after the second dose of the MenACWY control vaccine.

Written as DNA, the CDR3 is TGCGCCAGCAGCCAACCCCCGACAGGAACTAACTATGGCTACACCTTC. This encodes CASSQPPTGTNYGYTF. The V call is TRBV4-1, the J call TRBJ1-2; D perhaps matches TRBD1 (6 bases). Trimming shortened V by 2 bases and J by 0 bases, and 13 bases separated the two germline ends. Germline V lookup: CDR1 MGHRA, CDR2 YSYEKL. The CDR3 length is 16 residues.